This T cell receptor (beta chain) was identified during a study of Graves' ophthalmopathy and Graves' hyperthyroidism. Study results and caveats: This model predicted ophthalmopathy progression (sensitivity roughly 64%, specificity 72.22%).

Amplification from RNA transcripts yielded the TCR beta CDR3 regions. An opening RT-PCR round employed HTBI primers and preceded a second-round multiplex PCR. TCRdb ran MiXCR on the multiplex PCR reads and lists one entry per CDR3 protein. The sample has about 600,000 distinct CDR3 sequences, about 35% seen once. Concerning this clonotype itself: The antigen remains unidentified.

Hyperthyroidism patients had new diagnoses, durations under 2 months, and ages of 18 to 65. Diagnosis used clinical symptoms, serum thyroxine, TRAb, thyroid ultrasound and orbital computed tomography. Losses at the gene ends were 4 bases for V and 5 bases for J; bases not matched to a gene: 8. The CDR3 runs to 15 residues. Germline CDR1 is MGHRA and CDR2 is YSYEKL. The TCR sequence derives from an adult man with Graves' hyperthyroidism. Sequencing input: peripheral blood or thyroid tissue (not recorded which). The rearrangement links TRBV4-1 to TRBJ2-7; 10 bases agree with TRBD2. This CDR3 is CASSPSSGSIHEQYF. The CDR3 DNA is TGCGCCAGCAGCCCTTCTAGCGGGAGTATCCACGAGCAGTACTTC.